These 29 T cell receptor beta chains originate from one sample sequenced in a study of technical replicates of blood from several donors. Method: immunoSEQ multiplex PCR; TCRdb's copy keeps in-frame clones and lacks some. This sample has under 95,000 clones, with 95% found just once. The specimen sequenced was T cells isolated from PBMCs. The receptors here all came from a human donor in good health.

The CDR3 DNA reads as TGTGCCTGGAGTGAAGGGGGCTCCTATAATTCACCCCTCCACTTT. Protein: CAWSEGGSYNSPLHF. The J gene is TRBJ1-6, the V gene TRBV30; D might be TRBD1 (6 bases). This CDR3 comprises 15 residues. V was cut by 1 base and J by 0 bases, with 7 bases left in between. From germline, CDR1 is GTSNPN and CDR2 SVGIG (reference sequence).

The rearrangement joins TRBV5-1 to TRBJ2-3; 8 bases line up with TRBD2. The J segment lost 2 bases and the V segment lost 3 bases, leaving 14 bases of the junction unmatched. This CDR3 spans 18 amino acids. Germline assignment: CDR1 SGHRS and CDR2 YFSETQ. CDR3 sequence (DNA): TGCGCCAGCAGCTGGGGGACTAGATCTTATCCTCCCACAGATACGCAGTATTTT. Protein sequence: CASSWGTRSYPPTDTQYF.

V usage is TRBV20-1 and J usage is TRBJ1-1; D is ambiguous. Trimming removed 5 bases at V and 2 bases at J, with 3 bases between. CDR1 and CDR2 (germline): DFQATT, SNEGSKA (reference sequence). This CDR3 has 10 residues. The CDR3 loop reads CSALNTEAFF. The DNA for the CDR3 is TGCAGTGCTCTCAACACTGAAGCTTTCTTT.

This clone was found a few times. The rearrangement joins TRBV7-9 to TRBJ2-2; 10 bases are a match to TRBD2. Germline assignment: CDR1 SEHNR and CDR2 FQNEAQ (reference sequence). Losses at the gene ends were 6 bases for V and 0 bases for J; bases not matched to a gene: 7. The CDR3 has 17 amino acids. In DNA, the CDR3 is TGTGCCAGCAGTGGTACTAGCGGGAAGTCGAACACCGGGGAGCTGTTTTTT. The encoded protein is CASSGTSGKSNTGELFF.

The V and J genes are TRBV18 and TRBJ2-7, with D possibly being TRBD1 (5 bases). Trimming cost V 0 bases and J 4 bases, with 10 bases left between them. Germline CDR1 reads KGHSH; CDR2 reads LQKENI. The CDR3 spans 14 residues. This chain's CDR3 is CASSPPQGWYEQYF. CDR3 in DNA: TGTGCCAGCTCACCACCTCAGGGTTGGTACGAGCAGTACTTC.

The chain joins TRBV5-1 to TRBJ2-1; possibly TRBD1 for D (6 bases). Trimming stripped 5 bases from V and 3 bases from J, with 12 bases between. CDR1 and CDR2 (germline): SGHRS, YFSETQ. This CDR3 is 14 amino acids long. The chain's CDR3 is CASRPGQGYNEQFF. Here the CDR3 DNA reads TGCGCCAGCAGACCGGGACAAGGCTACAATGAGCAGTTCTTC.

This clone showed up just once. This chain uses TRBV5-1 with TRBJ1-1; perhaps TRBD1 as D (6 bases). Germline CDR1 reads SGHRS; CDR2 reads YFSETQ. The V end lost 0 bases, the J end lost 2 bases, and 14 bases lay between the germline ends. This CDR3 has 16 residues. CDR3 residues: CASSLAIQGENTEAFF. CDR3 sequence (DNA): TGCGCCAGCAGCTTGGCCATACAGGGTGAAAACACTGAAGCTTTCTTT.

This sequence joins TRBV7-3 and TRBJ2-2; TRBD1 might be the D (5 bases). CDR3 size: 17 residues. V lost 1 base to trimming and J lost 4 bases, with 16 bases between them. Per germline, CDR1 SGHTA and CDR2 FQGTGA. The CDR3, as DNA: TGTGCCAGCAGCTTAAATCCAGGGCCTCTGATCACCGGGGAGCTGTTTTTT. Its translation is CASSLNPGPLITGELFF.

V is TRBV11-3 and J is TRBJ2-5, with TRBD2 matching over 11 bases. With V trimmed by 6 bases and J by 3 bases, 9 bases remained unmatched. The CDR3 length is 16 residues. Germline CDR1 is SGHNT and CDR2 is YENEEA. In nucleotides, the CDR3 is TGTGCCAGCAGGGCGGGACTAGCGGACCCCGAAGAGACCCAGTACTTC. It yields the protein CASRAGLADPEETQYF.

The chain is built from TRBV2 and TRBJ2-3, with TRBD2 identical over 9 bases. Germline CDR1 and CDR2: SNHLY and FYNNEI. This CDR3 region has 14 residues. J gave up 2 bases and V 8 bases, and 5 bases lay outside the gene matches. The CDR3 protein is CASARTSDTDTQYF. The CDR3 DNA is TGTGCCAGCGCAAGGACTAGCGACACAGATACGCAGTATTTT.

The CDR3 region has the DNA TGTGCCAGCAGTTTAGTACGGCAGGGGAATGAAAAACTGTTTTTT. The encoded protein is CASSLVRQGNEKLFF. This chain connects TRBV28 to TRBJ1-4, with a possible D match to TRBD1 (6 bases). This CDR3 is 15 amino acids long. Deletions cut 2 bases from V and 5 bases from J, with 12 bases between. Per the germline V gene, CDR1 is MDHEN and CDR2 is SYDVKM.

This clone occurred once. The chain uses TRBV9 and TRBJ2-1, with 9 nucleotides matching TRBD2. This CDR3 is 15 amino acids long. The germline CDR1 and CDR2 sequences are SGDLS and YYNGEE. V shed 3 bases and J 4 bases; nucleotides not matched to a gene: 5. The CDR3 protein is CASSERGAGYNEQFF. The CDR3 DNA reads as TGTGCCAGCAGCGAGCGGGGGGCCGGTTACAATGAGCAGTTCTTC.

The chain recombines TRBV19 with TRBJ2-6; perhaps TRBD1 as D (6 bases). Trimming shortened V by 5 bases and J by 11 bases, and 13 bases separated the two germline ends. CDR3 length: 13 amino acids. Germline V CDR1 and CDR2: LNHDA, SQIVND (reference sequence). DNA for the CDR3: TGTGCCAGTAGTGGGCAGGGGTTCGACGTCCTGACTTTC. Translating gives CASSGQGFDVLTF.

Here the CDR3 reads CASSLRRAGLGYTF. Written as DNA, the CDR3 is TGTGCCAGCAGCTTGAGGAGGGCCGGTTTAGGCTACACCTTC. V gene TRBV7-2 combines with J gene TRBJ1-2; D gene uncertain. Per the germline V gene, CDR1 is SGHTA and CDR2 is FQGNSA. V lost 3 bases and J lost 8, with 16 bases in between. The CDR3 spans 14 residues. The full variable domain, in which reference TRBV7-2 and TRBJ1-2 provide the parts outside the CDR3, is GAGVSQSPSNKVTEKGKDVELRCDPISGHTALYWYRQSLGQGLEFLIYFQGNSAPDKSGLPSDRFSAERTGGSVSTLTIQRTQQEDSAVYLCASSLRRAGLGYTFGSGTRLTVV.

V usage is TRBV9 and J usage is TRBJ1-1; maybe TRBD1 (5 bases). Trimming stripped 2 bases from V and 2 bases from J, with 13 bases between. This CDR3 region has 15 residues. Germline assignment: CDR1 SGDLS and CDR2 YYNGEE. The CDR3 sequence: CASSVGGTVNTEAFF. For the CDR3, the DNA is TGTGCCAGCAGCGTGGGGGGGACGGTTAACACTGAAGCTTTCTTT.

CDR3 coding DNA: TGTGCCAGCAGCAAAGGGAGAGGTCTAATGGTCAATGAGCAGTTCTTC. This sequence encodes CASSKGRGLMVNEQFF. The chain employs TRBV21-1 and TRBJ2-1; the listed D gene, TRBD2, was not tested against the DNA. TRBV21-1 is deemed a pseudogene. The CDR3 consists of 16 residues.

The chain recombines TRBV11-3 with TRBJ1-1; 9 nucleotides line up with TRBD1. The germline CDR1 and CDR2 sequences are SGHNT and YENEEA. CDR3 length: 15 residues. The V segment lost 5 bases and the J segment 4 bases; nucleotides outside the gene matches: 8. In DNA, the CDR3 is TGTGCCAGCAGCACAGGGGGCGCCGGGGGCACTGAAGCTTTCTTT. Amino acids: CASSTGGAGGTEAFF.

The chain links TRBV9 to TRBJ1-1; 8 positions agree with TRBD1. The V gene end was trimmed by 3 bases and the J gene end by 5 bases; junction bases not matched to a gene: 9. Germline values: CDR1 SGDLS, CDR2 YYNGEE. The CDR3 contains 15 residues. In DNA form, the CDR3 reads TGTGCCAGCAGCGCCTCGACAGGGGTTGGGACTGAAGCTTTCTTT. Translated: CASSASTGVGTEAFF.

This chain connects TRBV5-1 to TRBJ2-2, with a tentative D call TRBD1 (5 bases). V was clipped by 3 bases and J by 4 bases, with 16 bases between them. The CDR3 runs to 16 residues. CDR1 SGHRS and CDR2 YFSETQ come from the germline V gene. The CDR3 region has the DNA TGCGCCAGCAGCTCCCTCCTCCAGGGTATCACCGGGGAGCTGTTTTTT. This gives the protein CASSSLLQGITGELFF.

Here the CDR3 reads CASSYSDRNTEAFF. CDR3 DNA: TGTGCCAGCAGTTACTCGGACAGGAACACTGAAGCTTTCTTT. This chain links TRBV6-5 with TRBJ1-1, with D perhaps TRBD1 (6 bases). The CDR3 is made up of 14 amino acids. The germline V gene has CDR1 MNHEY and CDR2 SVGAGI. Trimming took off 0 bases at V and 1 base at J, with 6 bases between the two ends.

V usage is TRBV6-6 and J usage is TRBJ2-2; 7 nucleotides agree with TRBD1. J lost 1 base, V lost 2 bases, and 1 base had no gene match. This CDR3 comprises 15 residues. CDR1 MNHNY and CDR2 SVGAGI come from the germline V gene (reference sequence). CDR3 sequence reads: CASSYNRGNTGELFF. The CDR3 DNA follows: TGTGCCAGCAGTTACAACAGGGGGAACACCGGGGAGCTGTTTTTT.

The V and J genes are TRBV4-1 and TRBJ2-1, with 7 bases fitting TRBD2. With V trimmed by 6 bases and J by 5 bases, 16 bases remained unmatched. Germline V gene sequence: CDR1 MGHRA, CDR2 YSYEKL. This CDR3 spans 17 amino acids. The CDR3 bases are TGCGCCAGCAGTGCACTTCAATTGGGACTAAATAACAATGAGCAGTTCTTC. Translation gives CASSALQLGLNNNEQFF.

The chain combines TRBV19 with TRBJ1-1, with 8 bases identical to TRBD1. The J segment lost 6 bases and the V segment lost 9 bases, leaving 12 bases of the junction unmatched. Germline CDR1 and CDR2: LNHDA and SQIVND (reference sequence). This CDR3 contains 14 residues. The CDR3 DNA reads TGTGCCAGCCGTAAACGGACAGGGAGGGCTGAAGCTTTCTTT. Its protein product is CASRKRTGRAEAFF.

V and J are TRBV12-1 and TRBJ2-3; no DNA check was done on the table's D call, TRBD2. TRBV12-1 is a listed pseudogene. The CDR3 sequence is 18 residues long. CDR3 protein: CASSFELRLADLCNTQYF. CDR3 DNA sequence: TGTGCCAGCAGCTTTGAATTGAGACTAGCGGACCTATGTAATACGCAGTATTTT.

This chain links TRBV27 with TRBJ1-5; the D is unclear. Germline assignment: CDR1 MNHEY and CDR2 SMNVEV (reference sequence). V shed 2 bases and J shed 2 bases, with 10 bases lying between them. This CDR3 has 15 amino acids. CDR3 loop: CASSLLPVRNQPQHF. For the CDR3, the DNA is TGTGCCAGCAGTTTACTTCCCGTCCGCAATCAGCCCCAGCATTTT.

This clone appeared a single time. The chain employs TRBV29-1 and TRBJ2-7; 9 bases map to TRBD1. Unmatched junction bases numbered 4, after V lost 5 bases and J lost 5 bases. Germline assignment: CDR1 SQVTM and CDR2 ANQGSEA. CDR3 length equals 12 residues. The CDR3 nucleotides are TGCAGCGTTTCAAGACAGGGGGACGAGCAGTACTTC. Protein product: CSVSRQGDEQYF.

The chain uses TRBV5-4 and TRBJ2-3; 7 bases are a match to TRBD2. The length of the CDR3 is 15 residues. Germline V lookup: CDR1 SGHNT, CDR2 YYREEE (reference sequence). V was pared by 4 bases and J by 2 bases, with 7 bases of the junction left unmatched. The CDR3 loop reads CASSAASGVTDTQYF. In DNA form, the CDR3 reads TGTGCCAGCAGCGCCGCTAGCGGAGTCACAGATACGCAGTATTTT.

This chain joins TRBV6-6 and TRBJ1-5; 8 bases line up with TRBD1. Germline loops: CDR1 MNHNY, CDR2 SVGAGI (reference sequence). The CDR3 extends over 14 amino acids. The ends lost 5 bases at V and 6 bases at J; junction bases unmatched: 6. In DNA form, the CDR3 reads TGTGCCAGCAGTCCGACAGGGGTGGGTCAGCCCCAGCATTTT. It encodes CASSPTGVGQPQHF.

The chain joins TRBV20-1 to TRBJ1-1; D is uncertain. This CDR3 spans 11 amino acids. Germline V CDR1 and CDR2: DFQATT, SNEGSKA (reference sequence). Trimming cost V 3 bases and J 7 bases, with 9 bases left between them. The CDR3 is CSASKSVEAFF. The CDR3 DNA follows: TGCAGTGCTAGTAAATCAGTTGAAGCTTTCTTT.